This T cell receptor beta chain is drawn from a study of molecular identifiers for immune sequencing clone quantification. Germline CDR1 is LNHDA and CDR2 is SQIVND (reference sequence). This CDR3 spans 16 amino acids. Between the trimmed V and J ends, which lost 3 bases and 1 base, there was a span of 13 bases. TCRdb analysed the PCR reads with MiXCR anew, one entry per CDR3 protein. The repertoire has 40,000 to 50,000 distinct CDR3 sequences, 15% to 20% of them found once; the top ten carry roughly 0.99%. This clonotype was counted many times. Sequencing input: naive CD8+ T cells from blood, with Jurkat cell RNA spiked in. Specified subset: FACS-sorted CD8+CD4-CCR7+CD45RA+ naive T cells. The source of this sequence is a human donor in good health. Some libraries in this study had Jurkat cell RNA spiked in. The gene calls are TRBV19 and TRBJ1-5; D call uncertain. This CDR3 reads CASSIGSRGSNQPQHF. The CDR3 region has the DNA TGTGCCAGTAGTATCGGGAGCCGGGGAAGCAATCAGCCCCAGCATTTT.